The 15 T cell receptor beta chains in this list originate from one sample, sequenced in a study of identical twins. TCRdb called the 5' RACE reads again in MiXCR, with one record for every CDR3 protein. The sample records 300,000 to 350,000 distinct CDR3 sequences, more than 9% being singletons. Another study also made use of these data, one on yellow fever vaccine responses in identical twins.

The sequenced sample was CD8+ T cells sorted from blood. The source of these receptors is a woman in her late teens or twenties in good health.

The chain carries TRBV5-1 and TRBJ2-3, with TRBD2 as a possible D gene (5 bases). The CDR3 is 14 amino acids. CDR1 SGHRS and CDR2 YFSETQ come from the germline V gene. The V and J ends lost 4 bases and 6 bases respectively, with 15 bases between them. The CDR3 protein is CASSPLPRGDTQYF. The DNA for the CDR3 is TGCGCCAGCAGCCCCCTCCCCCGGGGTGATACGCAGTATTTT.

V gene TRBV11-2 combines with J gene TRBJ1-5, with a tentative D call TRBD1 (6 bases). Germline CDR1 SGHAT, CDR2 FQNNGV. The CDR3 has 19 residues. Trimming shortened V by 11 bases and J by 0 bases, and 29 bases separated the two germline ends. CDR3 in DNA: TGTGCCTTCTGTTTAGAGGGAAGGGGGGCAGCAGATAGCAATCAGCCCCAGCATTTT. Translating it yields CAFCLEGRGAADSNQPQHF.

In regard to this clonotype: This may be a read error, as it is one base from a much larger clone. The CDR3 carries no conserved terminal phenylalanine or tryptophan, so it likely arises from a read error. This sequence joins TRBV7-9 and TRBJ2-3; TRBD2 aligns across 11 bases. This CDR3 is 16 amino acids long. V trimming: 5 bases; J trimming: 2 bases; junction bases outside the gene matches: 6. Germline CDR1 and CDR2: SEHNR and FQNEAQ (reference sequence). CDR3 nucleotides: TGTGCCAGCAGCCCACCGGGACTAGCGGACACAGATACGCAGTATATT. Translating it yields CASSPPGLADTDTQYI.

The rearrangement uses TRBV21-1 and TRBJ2-2; the listed D gene, TRBD2, was not tested against the DNA. TRBV21-1 is noted as a pseudogene. This CDR3 has 15 amino acids. The CDR3 region is CASSKAGGGSGELFF. In nucleotides, the CDR3 is TGTGCCAGCAGCAAAGCTGGCGGAGGATCCGGGGAGCTGTTTTTT.

The rearrangement links TRBV12-3 or TRBV12-4 to TRBJ2-7; tentative D call: TRBD2 (7 bases). This CDR3 is 13 amino acids long. The ends were cut back, 6 bases at V and 7 bases at J, with 16 bases in the middle. Written as DNA, the CDR3 is TGTGCCAGCAGCCCCCAGGGGCGGGAGGAGCAGTACTTC. Its translation: CASSPQGREEQYF.

The chain combines TRBV5-1 with TRBJ2-5, with 9 bases identical to TRBD1. V lost 1 base and J lost 0; bases outside the gene matches: 13. This CDR3 is built from 19 residues. Germline V lookup: CDR1 SGHRS, CDR2 YFSETQ. CDR3 nucleotides: TGCGCCAGCAGCTTGTCGGAGACCGGGACAGGGTGGTACCAAGAGACCCAGTACTTC. This encodes CASSLSETGTGWYQETQYF. The full variable domain, completed using reference TRBV5-1 and TRBJ2-5, is KAGVTQTPRYLIKTRGQQVTLSCSPISGHRSVSWYQQTPGQGLQFLFEYFSETQRNKGNFPGRFSGRQFSNSRSEMNVSTLELGDSALYLCASSLSETGTGWYQETQYFGPGTRLLVL.

This clonotype was detected many times. The chain employs TRBV12-3 or TRBV12-4 and TRBJ2-1, with 10 bases matching TRBD1. CDR3 length: 18 residues. Trimming at V came to 5 bases and at J to 2 bases, leaving 12 bases not matched to a gene. The CDR3 nucleotides read TGTGCCAGCAGTGACCCGGGACAGGGGTCCGAAACCTACAATGAGCAGTTCTTC. It codes for CASSDPGQGSETYNEQFF.

The chain combines TRBV12-3 or TRBV12-4 with TRBJ2-5; the D gene is possibly TRBD1 (5 bases). The CDR3 is 14 amino acids. Trimming removed 6 bases at V and 1 base at J, with 12 bases between. The DNA for the CDR3 is TGTGCCAGCAGACCGACAGAGGCCCAAGAGACCCAGTACTTC. Protein sequence: CASRPTEAQETQYF.

This clonotype was seen ten or more times. An end of the junction does not agree with germline; a read error may underlie this. The chain links TRBV5-5 to TRBJ1-1, with D unclear. CDR1 is SGHKS and CDR2 is YYEKEE in the germline V gene (reference sequence). The CDR3 extends over 13 amino acids. The CDR3 nucleotides read TGCGCCAGCAGCTTGGGAATGAACACTGAAGCTTTCTTT. It encodes CASSLGMNTEAFF.

This clonotype was counted between two and nine times. The V call is TRBV11-2, the J call TRBJ2-7; D ambiguous. CDR3 length: 12 amino acids. The germline CDR1 and CDR2 sequences are SGHAT and FQNNGV. With 3 bases removed from V and 5 bases from J, the gap between germline ends came to 8 bases. In DNA, the CDR3 is TGTGCCAGCAGCTTGCAGCCGGACGAGCAGTACGTC. Protein: CASSLQPDEQYV.

In its sample, this clonotype was seen many times. V is TRBV7-8 and J is TRBJ2-1, with D possibly TRBD2 on 5 matching bases. The CDR3 extends over 13 amino acids. Trimming took 3 bases from V and 10 from J, leaving 13 bases between them. Germline CDR1 reads SGHVS; CDR2 reads FQNEAQ. CDR3 residues: CASSFTGSKEQFF. DNA of the CDR3: TGTGCCAGCAGCTTTACGGGGTCCAAGGAGCAGTTCTTC.

Only a few counts were recorded for this clonotype. The CDR3 loop reads CASSLARPGGEQFF. CDR3 DNA: TGTGCCAGCAGTTTAGCTAGACCCGGTGGTGAGCAGTTCTTC. V is TRBV27 and J is TRBJ2-1; D uncertain. This CDR3 is 14 amino acids long. Trimming removed 2 bases at V and 9 bases at J, with 14 bases between. Germline-derived CDR1 and CDR2 are MNHEY and SMNVEV (reference sequence).

Many counts were recorded for this clonotype. This chain joins TRBV25-1 and TRBJ2-7; D gene uncertain. V lost 4 bases and J lost 7, with 8 bases in between. From germline, CDR1 is MGHDK and CDR2 SYGVNS. This CDR3 contains 11 residues. The chain's CDR3 is CASSVWLEQYF. CDR3 DNA sequence: TGTGCCAGCAGTGTTTGGTTGGAGCAGTACTTC.

In its sample, this clonotype was seen many times. V and J are TRBV12-3 or TRBV12-4 and TRBJ2-5; weak D call: TRBD2 (5 bases). CDR3 length: 11 amino acids. V dropped 8 bases and J dropped 5 bases, with 9 bases sitting between them. CDR3 nucleotides: TGTGCCAGCGGACTTAGGGAGACCCAGTACTTC. Protein: CASGLRETQYF.

This chain connects TRBV7-8 to TRBJ2-5; D ambiguous. Looked up from germline, CDR1 is SGHVS and CDR2 is FQNEAQ. The CDR3 contains 12 residues. Trimming took 5 bases from V and 2 from J, leaving 6 bases between them. CDR3 loop: CASSVNQETQYF. CDR3 bases: TGTGCCAGCAGCGTAAATCAAGAGACCCAGTACTTC.